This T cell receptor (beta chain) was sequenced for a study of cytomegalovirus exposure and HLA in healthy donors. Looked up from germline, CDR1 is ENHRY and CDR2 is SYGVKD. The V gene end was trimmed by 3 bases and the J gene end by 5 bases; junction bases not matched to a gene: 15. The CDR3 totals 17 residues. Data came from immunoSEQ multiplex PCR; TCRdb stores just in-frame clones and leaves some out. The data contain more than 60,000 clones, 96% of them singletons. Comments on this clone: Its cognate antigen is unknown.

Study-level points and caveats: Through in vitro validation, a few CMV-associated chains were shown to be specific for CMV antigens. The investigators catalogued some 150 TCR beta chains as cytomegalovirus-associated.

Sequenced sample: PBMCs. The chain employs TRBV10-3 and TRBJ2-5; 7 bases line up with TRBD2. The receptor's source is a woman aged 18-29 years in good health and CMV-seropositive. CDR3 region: CAISDFGGTRDGETQYF. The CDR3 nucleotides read TGTGCCATCAGTGACTTCGGGGGGACCCGAGATGGGGAGACCCAGTACTTC.